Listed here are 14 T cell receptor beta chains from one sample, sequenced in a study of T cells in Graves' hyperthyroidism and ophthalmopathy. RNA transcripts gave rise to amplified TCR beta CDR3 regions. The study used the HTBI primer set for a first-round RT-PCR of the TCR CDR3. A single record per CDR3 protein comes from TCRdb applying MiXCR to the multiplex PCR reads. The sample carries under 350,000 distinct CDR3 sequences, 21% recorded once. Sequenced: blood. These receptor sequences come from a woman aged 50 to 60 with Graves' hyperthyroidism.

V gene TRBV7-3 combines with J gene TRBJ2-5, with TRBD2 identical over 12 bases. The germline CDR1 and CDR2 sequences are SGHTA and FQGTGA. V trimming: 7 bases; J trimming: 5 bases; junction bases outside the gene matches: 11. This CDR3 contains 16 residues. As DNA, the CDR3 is TGTGCCAGCACAGCCAAGACTAGCGGGAGCTGGGAGACCCAGTACTTC. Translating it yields CASTAKTSGSWETQYF.

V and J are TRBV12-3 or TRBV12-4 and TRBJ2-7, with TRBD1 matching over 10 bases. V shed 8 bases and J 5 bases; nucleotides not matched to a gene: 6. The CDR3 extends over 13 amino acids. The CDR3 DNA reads TGTGCCAGCCGGGGACAGGGGAGCGACGAGCAGTACTTC. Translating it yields CASRGQGSDEQYF.

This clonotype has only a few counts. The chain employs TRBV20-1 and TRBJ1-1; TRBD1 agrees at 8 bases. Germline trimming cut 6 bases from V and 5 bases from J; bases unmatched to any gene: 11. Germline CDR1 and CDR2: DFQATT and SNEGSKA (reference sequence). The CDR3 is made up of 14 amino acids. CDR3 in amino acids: CSARTGQVGTEAFF. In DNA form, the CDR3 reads TGCAGTGCCAGGACGGGACAGGTGGGGACTGAAGCTTTCTTT.

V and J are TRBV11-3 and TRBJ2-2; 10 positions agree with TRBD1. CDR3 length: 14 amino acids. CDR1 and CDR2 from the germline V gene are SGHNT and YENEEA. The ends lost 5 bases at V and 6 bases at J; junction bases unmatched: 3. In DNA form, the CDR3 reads TGTGCCAGCAGCGGACAGGGGGTCGCCGGGGAGCTGTTTTTT. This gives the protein CASSGQGVAGELFF.

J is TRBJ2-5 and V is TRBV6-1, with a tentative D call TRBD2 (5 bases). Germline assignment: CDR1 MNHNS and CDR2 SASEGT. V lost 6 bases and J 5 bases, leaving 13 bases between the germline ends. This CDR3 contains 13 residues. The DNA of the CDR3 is TGTGCCAGCAGGCCACCTAGCTTGGAGACCCAGTACTTC. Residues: CASRPPSLETQYF.

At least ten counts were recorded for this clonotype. The CDR3 DNA reads as TGTGCCAGCAGTGAAGGTTTGGGGACACCGGGGTATCAGCCCCAGCATTTT. It encodes CASSEGLGTPGYQPQHF. This chain joins TRBV6-1 and TRBJ1-5, with D maybe TRBD1 (6 bases). V lost 1 base and J lost 5, with 18 bases in between. Germline V gene lookup returns CDR1 MNHNS and CDR2 SASEGT. The CDR3 is made up of 17 amino acids.

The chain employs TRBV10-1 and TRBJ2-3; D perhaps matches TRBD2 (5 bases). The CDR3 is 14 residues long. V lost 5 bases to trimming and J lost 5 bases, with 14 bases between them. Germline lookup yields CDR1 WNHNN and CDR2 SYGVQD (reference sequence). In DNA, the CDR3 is TGCGCCAGCAGTCAACAAAGCGGTATAGATACGCAGTATTTT. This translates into CASSQQSGIDTQYF.

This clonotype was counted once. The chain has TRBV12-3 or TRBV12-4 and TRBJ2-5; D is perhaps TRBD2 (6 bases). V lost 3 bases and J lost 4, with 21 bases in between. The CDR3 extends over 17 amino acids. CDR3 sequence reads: CASSFTLRDRGGETQYF. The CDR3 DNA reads TGTGCCAGCAGTTTTACTCTCCGGGACCGGGGAGGAGAGACCCAGTACTTC.

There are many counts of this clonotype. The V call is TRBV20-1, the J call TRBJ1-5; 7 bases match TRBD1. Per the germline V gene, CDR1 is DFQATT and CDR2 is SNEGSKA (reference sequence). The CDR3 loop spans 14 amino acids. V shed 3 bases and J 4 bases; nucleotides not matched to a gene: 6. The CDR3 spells CSARETGPNQPQHF. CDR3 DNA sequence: TGCAGTGCTAGGGAGACAGGGCCAAATCAGCCCCAGCATTTT.

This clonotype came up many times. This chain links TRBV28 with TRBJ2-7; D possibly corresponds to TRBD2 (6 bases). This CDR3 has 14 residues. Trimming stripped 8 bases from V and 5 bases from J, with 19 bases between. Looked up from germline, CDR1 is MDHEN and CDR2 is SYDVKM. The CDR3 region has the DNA TGTGCCAGCTTAAATCGCGGAGGGTTCAACGAGCAGTACTTC. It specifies CASLNRGGFNEQYF.

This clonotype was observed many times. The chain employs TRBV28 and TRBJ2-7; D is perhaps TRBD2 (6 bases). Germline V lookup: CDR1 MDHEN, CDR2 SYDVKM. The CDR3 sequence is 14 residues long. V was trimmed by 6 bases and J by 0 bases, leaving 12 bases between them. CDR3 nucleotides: TGTGCCAGCAGCCGGGACGGGAGCTCCTACGAGCAGTACTTC. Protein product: CASSRDGSSYEQYF. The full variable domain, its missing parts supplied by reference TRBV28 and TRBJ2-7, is DVKVTQSSRYLVKRTGEKVFLECVQDMDHENMFWYRQDPGLGLRLIYFSYDVKMKEKGDIPEGYSVSREKKERFSLILESASTNQTSMYLCASSRDGSSYEQYFGPGTRLTVT.

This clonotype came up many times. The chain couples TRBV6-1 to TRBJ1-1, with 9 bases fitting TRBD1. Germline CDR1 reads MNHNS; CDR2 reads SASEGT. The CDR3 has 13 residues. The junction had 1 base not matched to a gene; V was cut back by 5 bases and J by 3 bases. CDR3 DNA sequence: TGTGCCAGCAGTTGGACAGGGGACACTGAAGCTTTCTTT. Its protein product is CASSWTGDTEAFF.

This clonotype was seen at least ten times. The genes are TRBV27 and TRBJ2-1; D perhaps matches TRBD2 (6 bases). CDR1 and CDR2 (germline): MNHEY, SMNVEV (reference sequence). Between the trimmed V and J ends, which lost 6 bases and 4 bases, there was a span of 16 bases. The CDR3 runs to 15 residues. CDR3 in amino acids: CASSPSREYYNEQFF. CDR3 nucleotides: TGTGCCAGCAGCCCTAGTCGGGAGTATTACAATGAGCAGTTCTTC.

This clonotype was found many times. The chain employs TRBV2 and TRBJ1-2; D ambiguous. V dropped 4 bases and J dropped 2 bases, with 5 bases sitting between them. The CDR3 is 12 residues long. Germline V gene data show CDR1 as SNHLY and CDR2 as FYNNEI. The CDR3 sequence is CASSGPNYGYTF. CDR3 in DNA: TGTGCCAGCAGTGGACCAAACTATGGCTACACCTTC.